This T cell receptor (beta chain) comes out of a study of vaccination effects on CD4 cells after COVID-19. The overall study: Each culture well received roughly 1.8 million PBMC. These cells were then cultured in IMDM with 9.5 to 10 IU/ml IL-2 and 10 ug/ml peptides.

This clone has just a few counts. Its antigen remains unidentified. Overall study results and limits: Infection- and vaccine-induced clones contracted markedly late after vaccination.

Repertoires were generated with immunoSEQ multiplex PCR, while TCRdb's copy carries only in-frame clones and drops some. The sample lists tens of thousands of clones; roughly four fifths were seen once. This CDR3 region has 14 residues. V shed 6 bases and J shed 5 bases, with 15 bases lying between them. Germline V gene data show CDR1 as SNHLY and CDR2 as FYNNEI. Isolation of CD4+ T cells took place after approximately 10 days of culture. Vaccine recipients lacked prior SARS-CoV-2 infection and had negative nucleocapsid antibodies. The sample consisted of CD4+ T cells from PBMCs cultured without peptide, taken before COVID-19 vaccination. The TCR was taken from a human donor who received a COVID-19 vaccine. The V gene is TRBV2, the J gene TRBJ2-3; D gene uncertain. CDR3 loop: CASRTHSRVDTQYF. The CDR3 region has the DNA TGTGCCAGCAGGACCCATTCACGGGTAGATACGCAGTATTTT. The complete variable domain, with remaining parts taken from reference TRBV2 and TRBJ2-3, reads EPEVTQTPSHQVTQMGQEVILRCVPISNHLYFYWYRQILGQKVEFLVSFYNNEISEKSEIFDDQFSVERPDGSNFTLKIRSTKLEDSAMYFCASRTHSRVDTQYFGPGTRLTVL.